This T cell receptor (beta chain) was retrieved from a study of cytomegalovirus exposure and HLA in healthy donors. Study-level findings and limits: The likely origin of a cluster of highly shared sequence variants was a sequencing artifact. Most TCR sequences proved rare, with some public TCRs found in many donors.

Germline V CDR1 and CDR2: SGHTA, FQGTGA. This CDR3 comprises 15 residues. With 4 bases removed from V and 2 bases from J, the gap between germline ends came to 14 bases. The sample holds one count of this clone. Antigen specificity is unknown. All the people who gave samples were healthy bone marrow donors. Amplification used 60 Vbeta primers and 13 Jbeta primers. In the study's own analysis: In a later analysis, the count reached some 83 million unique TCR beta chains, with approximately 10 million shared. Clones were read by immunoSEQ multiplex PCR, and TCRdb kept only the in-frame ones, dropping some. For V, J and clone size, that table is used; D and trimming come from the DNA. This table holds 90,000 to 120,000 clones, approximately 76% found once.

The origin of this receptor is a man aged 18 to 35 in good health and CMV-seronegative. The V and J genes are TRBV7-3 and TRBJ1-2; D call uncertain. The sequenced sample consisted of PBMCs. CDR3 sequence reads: CASSSLGGMNYGYTF. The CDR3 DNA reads TGTGCCAGCAGCTCCCTTGGCGGGATGAACTATGGCTACACCTTC.